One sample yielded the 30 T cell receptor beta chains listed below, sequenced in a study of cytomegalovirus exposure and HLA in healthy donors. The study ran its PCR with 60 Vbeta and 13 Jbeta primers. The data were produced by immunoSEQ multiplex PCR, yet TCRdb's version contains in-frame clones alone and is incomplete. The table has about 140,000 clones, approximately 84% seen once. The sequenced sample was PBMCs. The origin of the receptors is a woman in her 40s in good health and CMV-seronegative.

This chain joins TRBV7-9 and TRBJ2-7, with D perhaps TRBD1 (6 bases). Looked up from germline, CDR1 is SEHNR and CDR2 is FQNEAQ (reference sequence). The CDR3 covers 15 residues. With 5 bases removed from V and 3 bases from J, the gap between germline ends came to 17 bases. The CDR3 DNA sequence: TGTGCCAGCAGCCCCTTACAGGGACCCCTCTACGAGCAGTACTTC. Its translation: CASSPLQGPLYEQYF. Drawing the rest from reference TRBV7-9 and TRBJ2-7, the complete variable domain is DTGVSQNPRHKITKRGQNVTFRCDPISEHNRLYWYRQTLGQGPEFLTYFQNEAQLEKSRLLSDRFSAERPKGSFSTLEIQRTEQGDSAMYLCASSPLQGPLYEQYFGPGTRLTVT.

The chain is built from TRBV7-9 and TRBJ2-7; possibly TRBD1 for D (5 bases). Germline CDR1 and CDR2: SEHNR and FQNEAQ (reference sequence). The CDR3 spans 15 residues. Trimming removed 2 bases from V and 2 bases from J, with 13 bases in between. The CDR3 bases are TGTGCCAGCAGCTTACAGGGTAAAATTGCCTACGAGCAGTACTTC. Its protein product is CASSLQGKIAYEQYF.

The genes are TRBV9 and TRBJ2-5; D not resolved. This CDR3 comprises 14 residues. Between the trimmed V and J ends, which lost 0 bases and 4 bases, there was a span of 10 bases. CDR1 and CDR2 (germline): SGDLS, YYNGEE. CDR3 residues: CASSVAAGPETQYF. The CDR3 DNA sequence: TGTGCCAGCAGCGTAGCGGCAGGCCCAGAGACCCAGTACTTC.

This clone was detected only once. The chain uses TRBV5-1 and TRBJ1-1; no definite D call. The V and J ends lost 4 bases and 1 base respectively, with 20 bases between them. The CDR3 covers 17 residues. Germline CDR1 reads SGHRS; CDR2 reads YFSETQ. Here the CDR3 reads CASSTVRSSYENTEAFF. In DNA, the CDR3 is TGCGCCAGCAGCACAGTTCGTAGTTCGTATGAGAACACTGAAGCTTTCTTT.

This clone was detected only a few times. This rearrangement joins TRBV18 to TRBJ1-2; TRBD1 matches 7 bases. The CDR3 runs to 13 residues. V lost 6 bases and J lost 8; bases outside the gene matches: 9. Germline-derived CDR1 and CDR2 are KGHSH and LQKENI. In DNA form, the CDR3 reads TGTGCCAGCTCCGAGGGGACAGCCGACGGCTACACCTTC. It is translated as CASSEGTADGYTF.

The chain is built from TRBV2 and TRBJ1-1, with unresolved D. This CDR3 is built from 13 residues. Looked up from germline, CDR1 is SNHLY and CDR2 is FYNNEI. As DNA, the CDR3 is TGTGCTGCGGGAGGGAGGATGAACACTGAAGCTTTCTTT. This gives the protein CAAGGRMNTEAFF.

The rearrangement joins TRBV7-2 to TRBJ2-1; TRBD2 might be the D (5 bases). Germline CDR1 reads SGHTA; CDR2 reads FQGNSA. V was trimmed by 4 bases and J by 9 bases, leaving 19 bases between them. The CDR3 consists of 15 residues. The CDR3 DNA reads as TGTGCCAGCAGCTGGAGGTCAGCGGAGTTCAGTGAGCAGTTCTTC. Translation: CASSWRSAEFSEQFF.

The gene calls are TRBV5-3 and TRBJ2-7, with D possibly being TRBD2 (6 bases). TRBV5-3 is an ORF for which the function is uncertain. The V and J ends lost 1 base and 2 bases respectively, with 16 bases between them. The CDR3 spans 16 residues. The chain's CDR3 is CARSLRTERAPYEQYF. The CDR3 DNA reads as TGTGCCAGAAGCTTGAGAACTGAGCGGGCCCCCTACGAGCAGTACTTC.

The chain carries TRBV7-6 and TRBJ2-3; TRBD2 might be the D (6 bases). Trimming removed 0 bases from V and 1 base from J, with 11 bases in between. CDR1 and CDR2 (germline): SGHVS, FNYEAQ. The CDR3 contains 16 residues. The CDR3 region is CASSLAQASGTDTQYF. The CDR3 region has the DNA TGTGCCAGCAGCTTAGCTCAGGCTAGCGGCACAGATACGCAGTATTTT.

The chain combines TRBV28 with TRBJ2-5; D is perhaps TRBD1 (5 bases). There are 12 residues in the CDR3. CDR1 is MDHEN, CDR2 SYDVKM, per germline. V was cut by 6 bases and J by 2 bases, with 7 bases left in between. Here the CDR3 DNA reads TGTGCCAGCAGCCAGGGTCAAGAGACCCAGTACTTC. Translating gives CASSQGQETQYF.

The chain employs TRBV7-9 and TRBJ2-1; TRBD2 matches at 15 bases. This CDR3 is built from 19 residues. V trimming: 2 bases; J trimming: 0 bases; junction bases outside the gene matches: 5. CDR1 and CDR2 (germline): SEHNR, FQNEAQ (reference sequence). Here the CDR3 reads CASSLWGTSGRSSYNEQFF. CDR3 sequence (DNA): TGTGCCAGCAGCTTATGGGGGACTAGCGGGAGGAGCTCCTACAATGAGCAGTTCTTC. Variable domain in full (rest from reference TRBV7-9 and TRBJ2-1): DTGVSQNPRHKITKRGQNVTFRCDPISEHNRLYWYRQTLGQGPEFLTYFQNEAQLEKSRLLSDRFSAERPKGSFSTLEIQRTEQGDSAMYLCASSLWGTSGRSSYNEQFFGPGTRLTVL.

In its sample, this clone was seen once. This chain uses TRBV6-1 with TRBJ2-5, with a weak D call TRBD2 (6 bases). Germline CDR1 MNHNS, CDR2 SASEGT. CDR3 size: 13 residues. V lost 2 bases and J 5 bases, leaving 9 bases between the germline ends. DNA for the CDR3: TGTGCCAGCAGTGAACAGGAGGGGGAGACCCAGTACTTC. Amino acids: CASSEQEGETQYF.

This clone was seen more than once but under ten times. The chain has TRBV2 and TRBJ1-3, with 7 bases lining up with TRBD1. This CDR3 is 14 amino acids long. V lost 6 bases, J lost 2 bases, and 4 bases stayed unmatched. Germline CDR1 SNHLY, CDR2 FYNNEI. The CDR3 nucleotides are TGTGCCAGCAGCGCCGGGACAGCTGGAAACACCATATATTTT. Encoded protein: CASSAGTAGNTIYF. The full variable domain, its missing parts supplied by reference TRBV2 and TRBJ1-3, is EPEVTQTPSHQVTQMGQEVILRCVPISNHLYFYWYRQILGQKVEFLVSFYNNEISEKSEIFDDQFSVERPDGSNFTLKIRSTKLEDSAMYFCASSAGTAGNTIYFGEGSWLTVV.

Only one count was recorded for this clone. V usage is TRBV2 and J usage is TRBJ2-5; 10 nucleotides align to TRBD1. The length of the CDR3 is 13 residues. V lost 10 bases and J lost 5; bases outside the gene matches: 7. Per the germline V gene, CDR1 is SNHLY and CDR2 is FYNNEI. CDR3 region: CATRTGQGETQYF. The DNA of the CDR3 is TGTGCCACCCGAACGGGACAGGGGGAGACCCAGTACTTC.

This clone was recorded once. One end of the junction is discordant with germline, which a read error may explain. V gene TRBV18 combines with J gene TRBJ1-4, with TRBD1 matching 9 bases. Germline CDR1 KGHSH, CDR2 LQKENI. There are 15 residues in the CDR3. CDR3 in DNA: TGTGCCAGCCCACCCAGACAGGGGGAGGAAGGAAAACTGTTTTTT. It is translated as CASPPRQGEEGKLFF. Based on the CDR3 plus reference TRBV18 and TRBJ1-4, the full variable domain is NAGVMQNPRHLVRRRGQEARLRCSPMKGHSHVYWYRQLPEEGLKFMVYLQKENIIDESGMPKERFSAEFPKEGPSILRIQQVVRGDSAAYFCASPPRQGEEGKLFFGSGTQLSVL.

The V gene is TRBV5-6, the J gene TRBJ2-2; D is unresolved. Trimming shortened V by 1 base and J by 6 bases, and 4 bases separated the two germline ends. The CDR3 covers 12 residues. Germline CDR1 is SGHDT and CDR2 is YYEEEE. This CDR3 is CASSLTAGELFF. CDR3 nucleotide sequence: TGTGCCAGCAGCTTGACTGCCGGGGAGCTGTTTTTT. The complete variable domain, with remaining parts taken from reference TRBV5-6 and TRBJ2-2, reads DAGVTQSPTHLIKTRGQQVTLRCSPKSGHDTVSWYQQALGQGPQFIFQYYEEEERQRGNFPDRFSGHQFPNYSSELNVNALLLGDSALYLCASSLTAGELFFGEGSRLTVL.

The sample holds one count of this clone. This chain's CDR3 is CASRGQGINYGYTF. The CDR3 DNA reads TGTGCCAGCAGGGGACAGGGAATCAACTATGGCTACACCTTC. This rearrangement joins TRBV6-6 to TRBJ1-2; 9 bases align to TRBD1. Germline values: CDR1 MNHNY, CDR2 SVGAGI (reference sequence). CDR3 size: 14 residues. The J segment lost 2 bases and the V segment lost 6 bases, leaving 4 bases of the junction unmatched.

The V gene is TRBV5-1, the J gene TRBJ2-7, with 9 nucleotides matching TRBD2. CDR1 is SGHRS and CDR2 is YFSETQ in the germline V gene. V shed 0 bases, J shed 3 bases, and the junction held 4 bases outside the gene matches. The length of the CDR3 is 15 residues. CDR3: CASSLAGREGYEQYF. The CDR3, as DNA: TGCGCCAGCAGCTTGGCGGGGCGGGAGGGCTACGAGCAGTACTTC.

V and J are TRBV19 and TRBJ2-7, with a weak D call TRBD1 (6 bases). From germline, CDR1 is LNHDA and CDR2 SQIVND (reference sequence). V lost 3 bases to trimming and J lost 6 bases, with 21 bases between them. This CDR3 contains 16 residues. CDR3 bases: TGTGCCAGTAGTATCTCGTTCGGGACACCCCCCCCCGAGCAGTACTTC. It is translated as CASSISFGTPPPEQYF.

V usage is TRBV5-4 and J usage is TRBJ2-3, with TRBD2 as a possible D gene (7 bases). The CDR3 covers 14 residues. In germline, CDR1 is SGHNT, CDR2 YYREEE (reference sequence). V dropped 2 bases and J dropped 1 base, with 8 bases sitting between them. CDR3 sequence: CASSLGGGTDTQYF. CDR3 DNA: TGTGCCAGCAGCTTAGGGGGGGGCACAGATACGCAGTATTTT.

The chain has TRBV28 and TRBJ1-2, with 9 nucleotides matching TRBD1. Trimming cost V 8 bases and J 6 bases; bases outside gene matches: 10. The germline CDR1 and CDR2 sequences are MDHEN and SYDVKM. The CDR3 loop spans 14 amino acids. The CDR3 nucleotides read TGTGCCAGCCTTACTAACAGGGGGCCAGATGGCTACACCTTC. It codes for CASLTNRGPDGYTF.

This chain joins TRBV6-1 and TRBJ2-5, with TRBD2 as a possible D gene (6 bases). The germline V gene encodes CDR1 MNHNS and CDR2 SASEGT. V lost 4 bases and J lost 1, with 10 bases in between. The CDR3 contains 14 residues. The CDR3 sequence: CASSGGLLQETQYF. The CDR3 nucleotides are TGTGCCAGCAGTGGGGGACTGCTCCAAGAGACCCAGTACTTC.

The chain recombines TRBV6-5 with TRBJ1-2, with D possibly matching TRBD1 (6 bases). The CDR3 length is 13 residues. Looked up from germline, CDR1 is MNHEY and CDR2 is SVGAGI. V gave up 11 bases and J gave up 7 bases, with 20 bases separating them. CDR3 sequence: CAAGDQTASGYTF. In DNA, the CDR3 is TGTGCCGCAGGGGACCAAACAGCTAGTGGCTACACCTTC.

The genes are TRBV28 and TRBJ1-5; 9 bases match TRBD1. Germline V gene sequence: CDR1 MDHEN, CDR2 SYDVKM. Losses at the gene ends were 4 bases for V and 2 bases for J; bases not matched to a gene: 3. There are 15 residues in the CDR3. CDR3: CASSYRGRGNQPQHF. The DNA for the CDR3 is TGTGCCAGCAGTTACAGGGGGCGAGGCAATCAGCCCCAGCATTTT.

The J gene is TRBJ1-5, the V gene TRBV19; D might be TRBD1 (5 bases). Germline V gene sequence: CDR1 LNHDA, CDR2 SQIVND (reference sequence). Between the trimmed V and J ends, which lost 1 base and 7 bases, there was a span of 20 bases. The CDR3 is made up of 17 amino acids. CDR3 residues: CASSIVHAGWLGQPQHF. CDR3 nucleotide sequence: TGTGCCAGTAGTATAGTACACGCAGGGTGGTTGGGCCAGCCCCAGCATTTT.

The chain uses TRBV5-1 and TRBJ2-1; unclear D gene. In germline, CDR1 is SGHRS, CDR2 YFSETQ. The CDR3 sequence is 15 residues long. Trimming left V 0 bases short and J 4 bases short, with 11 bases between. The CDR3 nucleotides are TGCGCCAGCAGCTTGGAACTACTCGGTTACAATGAGCAGTTCTTC. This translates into CASSLELLGYNEQFF.

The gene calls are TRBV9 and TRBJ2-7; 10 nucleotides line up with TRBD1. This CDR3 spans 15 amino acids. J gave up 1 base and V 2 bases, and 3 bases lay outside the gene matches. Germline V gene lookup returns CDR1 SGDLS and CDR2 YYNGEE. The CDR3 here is CASSVGTGVSYEQYF. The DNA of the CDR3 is TGTGCCAGCAGCGTTGGGACAGGGGTTTCCTACGAGCAGTACTTC.

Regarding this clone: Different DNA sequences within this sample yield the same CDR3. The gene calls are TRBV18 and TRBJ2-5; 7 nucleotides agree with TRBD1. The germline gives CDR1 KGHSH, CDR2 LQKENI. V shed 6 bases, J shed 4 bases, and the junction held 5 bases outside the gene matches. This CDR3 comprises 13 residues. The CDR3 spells CASSRQGRETQYF. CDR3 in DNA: TGTGCCAGCTCCCGACAGGGTAGAGAGACCCAGTACTTC.

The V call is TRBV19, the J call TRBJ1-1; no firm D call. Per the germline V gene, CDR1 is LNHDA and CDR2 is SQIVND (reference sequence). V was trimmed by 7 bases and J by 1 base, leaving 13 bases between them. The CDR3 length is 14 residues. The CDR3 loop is CASTPSGQNTEAFF. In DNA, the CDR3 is TGTGCCAGTACCCCTTCTGGGCAGAACACTGAAGCTTTCTTT.

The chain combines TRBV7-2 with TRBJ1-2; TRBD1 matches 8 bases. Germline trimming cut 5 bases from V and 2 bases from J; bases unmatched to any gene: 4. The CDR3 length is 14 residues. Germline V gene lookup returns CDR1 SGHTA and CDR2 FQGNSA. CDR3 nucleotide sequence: TGTGCCAGCAGCATCCGGGACAGGAACTATGGCTACACCTTC. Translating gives CASSIRDRNYGYTF. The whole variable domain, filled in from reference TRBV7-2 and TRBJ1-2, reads GAGVSQSPSNKVTEKGKDVELRCDPISGHTALYWYRQSLGQGLEFLIYFQGNSAPDKSGLPSDRFSAERTGGSVSTLTIQRTQQEDSAVYLCASSIRDRNYGYTFGSGTRLTVV.